This TCR beta chain was identified in a study of T cells in Graves' hyperthyroidism and ophthalmopathy. Study results and caveats: Most thyroid clonotypes expanded above 0.001 were also detected in blood.

Among ophthalmopathy patients, the Clinical Activity Score reached at least 3, the NOSPECS grade reached at least 4, and duration remained under 3 months. The CDR3 regions of TCR beta were amplified from RNA transcripts. Researchers ran a first-round RT-PCR on the TCR CDR3 using the HTBI primer set. TCRdb recomputed calls from the multiplex PCR reads with MiXCR, one row per CDR3 protein. The sample has around 240,000 distinct CDR3 sequences; roughly 15% are singletons. In its sample, this clonotype was seen many times. Its antigen is undetermined. Trimming removed 3 bases from V and 7 bases from J, with 10 bases in between. The CDR3 contains 14 residues. The germline V gene encodes CDR1 MDHEN and CDR2 SYDVKM.

Material for sequencing was blood. The TCR comes from a young woman with Graves' ophthalmopathy. This chain uses TRBV28 with TRBJ1-6; weak D call: TRBD1 (6 bases). The CDR3 sequence is CASSFLQGNSPLHF. The CDR3 coding sequence is TGTGCCAGCAGTTTCCTACAGGGAAATTCACCCCTCCACTTT.